The 24 T cell receptor beta chains given below trace back to one sample, sequenced in a study of beta chain features in type 1 diabetes. Expressed TCRB transcripts were sequenced because the isolated RNA had all been reverse transcribed beforehand. The repertoire was sequenced with immunoSEQ multiplex PCR; TCRdb's copy has only in-frame clones and lacks some. The sample records roughly 400,000 clones, approximately 16% being singletons. Material: naive CD4+ T cells from blood. All receptors derive from a woman under 30 in good health.

This chain joins TRBV30 and TRBJ1-2; D is unresolved. The CDR3 covers 13 residues. V was cut by 3 bases and J by 2 bases, with 10 bases left in between. Germline-derived CDR1 and CDR2 are GTSNPN and SVGIG (reference sequence). In DNA form, the CDR3 reads TGTGCCTGGAGCGGTAATTACAACTATGGCTACACCTTC. This codes for CAWSGNYNYGYTF.

The V call is TRBV7-2, the J call TRBJ2-5, with TRBD2 identical over 13 bases. The CDR3 extends over 15 amino acids. The V gene's germline CDR1 is SGHTA and CDR2 FQGNSA. J was trimmed by 5 bases and V by 5 bases; bases with no gene match: 5. This chain's CDR3 is CASSARTSGSETQYF. CDR3 DNA sequence: TGTGCCAGCAGCGCACGGACTAGCGGGAGTGAGACCCAGTACTTC.

This clone was seen more than once but under ten times. The J gene is TRBJ2-7, the V gene TRBV19; D uncertain. The CDR3 covers 13 residues. The ends were cut back, 5 bases at V and 2 bases at J, with 10 bases in the middle. The germline CDR1 and CDR2 sequences are LNHDA and SQIVND (reference sequence). In DNA, the CDR3 is TGTGCCAGTAGTTCCGGGTCGACCTACGAGCAGTACTTC. It yields the protein CASSSGSTYEQYF.

This clone was observed a handful of times. The rearrangement uses TRBV9 and TRBJ1-2, with D unclear. The germline V gene encodes CDR1 SGDLS and CDR2 YYNGEE. V lost 0 bases and J lost 4, with 10 bases in between. The CDR3 consists of 14 residues. The CDR3, as DNA: TGTGCCAGCAGCGTAGAGGAGAACTCCTATGGCTACACCTTC. Protein sequence: CASSVEENSYGYTF.

This clone was recorded a few times. The chain employs TRBV5-1 and TRBJ2-2, with a weak D call TRBD2 (5 bases). Trimming left V 0 bases short and J 4 bases short, with 7 bases between. This CDR3 has 14 amino acids. Germline CDR1 SGHRS, CDR2 YFSETQ. CDR3: CASSLAEGTGELFF. The CDR3 coding sequence is TGCGCCAGCAGCTTGGCCGAGGGCACCGGGGAGCTGTTTTTT. Variable domain in full (rest from reference TRBV5-1 and TRBJ2-2): KAGVTQTPRYLIKTRGQQVTLSCSPISGHRSVSWYQQTPGQGLQFLFEYFSETQRNKGNFPGRFSGRQFSNSRSEMNVSTLELGDSALYLCASSLAEGTGELFFGEGSRLTVL.

This clone was seen a few times. The rearrangement uses TRBV5-1 and TRBJ2-1, with a weak D call TRBD2 (6 bases). V was shortened by 6 bases and J by 7 bases, with 17 bases between the two germline ends. The CDR3 runs 14 residues. Germline CDR1 reads SGHRS; CDR2 reads YFSETQ. This chain's CDR3 is CASTKSGDFNEQFF. CDR3 in DNA: TGCGCCAGCACCAAAAGTGGGGACTTTAATGAGCAGTTCTTC. Variable domain in full (rest from reference TRBV5-1 and TRBJ2-1): KAGVTQTPRYLIKTRGQQVTLSCSPISGHRSVSWYQQTPGQGLQFLFEYFSETQRNKGNFPGRFSGRQFSNSRSEMNVSTLELGDSALYLCASTKSGDFNEQFFGPGTRLTVL.

A few counts support this clone. The chain employs TRBV2 and TRBJ2-7, with D tentatively TRBD1 (6 bases). The CDR3 totals 16 residues. Germline-derived CDR1 and CDR2 are SNHLY and FYNNEI. V was trimmed by 4 bases and J by 9 bases, leaving 25 bases between them. CDR3 nucleotide sequence: TGTGCCAGCAGTGCCGAGACAGGTTCTTTTTCTAAGTTGCAGTACTTC. Amino acids: CASSAETGSFSKLQYF.

There are a few counts of this clone. The V and J genes are TRBV5-4 and TRBJ2-7; 11 bases fit TRBD2. CDR1 SGHNT and CDR2 YYREEE come from the germline V gene (reference sequence). The V and J ends lost 0 bases and 0 bases, in that order; junction bases with no gene match: 5. The CDR3 contains 17 residues. The CDR3 loop is CASSLGGTSGYSYEQYF. CDR3 nucleotides: TGTGCCAGCAGCTTGGGGGGGACTAGCGGTTACTCCTACGAGCAGTACTTC.

The chain joins TRBV7-9 to TRBJ2-5; a possible D gene is TRBD1 (6 bases). Deletions cut 8 bases from V and 5 bases from J, with 15 bases between. In germline, CDR1 is SEHNR, CDR2 FQNEAQ (reference sequence). This CDR3 has 13 residues. The CDR3 region is CASALNQGETQYF. In DNA, the CDR3 is TGTGCCAGCGCCCTCAATCAGGGGGAGACCCAGTACTTC.

The chain recombines TRBV29-1 with TRBJ2-5, with D possibly being TRBD1 (5 bases). The J call could be wrong; TRBJ2-7 is a better fit for the DNA end. The CDR3 extends over 12 amino acids. Germline CDR1 reads SQVTM; CDR2 reads ANQGSEA. For the CDR3, the DNA is TGCAGCGTTGTAATACAGGACTACGAGCAGTACTTC. Translated, it gives CSVVIQDYEQYF.

V and J are TRBV19 and TRBJ2-5, with D perhaps matching TRBD1 (5 bases). The V and J ends lost 1 base and 2 bases respectively, with 11 bases between them. The V gene's germline CDR1 is LNHDA and CDR2 SQIVND (reference sequence). The CDR3 loop spans 15 amino acids. The CDR3 nucleotides are TGTGCCAGTAGTATAGGAGCGAGGACACAAGAGACCCAGTACTTC. Amino acids: CASSIGARTQETQYF.

V is TRBV28 and J is TRBJ1-2, with 8 nucleotides matching TRBD1. Trimming at V came to 7 bases and at J to 7 bases, leaving 5 bases not matched to a gene. The CDR3 has 12 amino acids. Germline V gene data show CDR1 as MDHEN and CDR2 as SYDVKM. CDR3 protein: CASTGQGSGYTF. CDR3 bases: TGTGCCAGCACCGGACAGGGCTCTGGCTACACCTTC.

This clone turned up a few times. The CDR3 nucleotides are TGCAGCTATACTGGGAACACCGGGGAGCTGTTTTTT. Encoded protein: CSYTGNTGELFF. The rearrangement uses TRBV29-1 and TRBJ2-2, with D unresolved. There are 12 residues in the CDR3. V lost 8 bases and J lost 1, with 8 bases in between. Germline CDR1 SQVTM, CDR2 ANQGSEA.

This clone was recorded a few times. J is TRBJ2-5 and V is TRBV5-1; 7 bases are shared with TRBD1. The V and J ends lost 0 bases and 6 bases, in that order; junction bases with no gene match: 5. Germline CDR1 reads SGHRS; CDR2 reads YFSETQ. CDR3 length equals 14 residues. The CDR3 DNA follows: TGCGCCAGCAGCTTGGAGACAGGGTTGAAGACCCAGTACTTC. Amino acids: CASSLETGLKTQYF.

The V gene is TRBV5-1, the J gene TRBJ2-1; unclear D gene. The V gene lost 0 bases and the J gene lost 9 bases, with 16 bases spanning the gap. This CDR3 comprises 15 residues. Germline values: CDR1 SGHRS, CDR2 YFSETQ. This CDR3 reads CASSLAGIAGGEQFF. CDR3 sequence (DNA): TGCGCCAGCAGCTTGGCAGGTATCGCAGGTGGTGAGCAGTTCTTC.

The V call is TRBV30, the J call TRBJ2-4, with D perhaps TRBD2 (5 bases). CDR1 and CDR2 (germline): GTSNPN, SVGIG (reference sequence). The CDR3 consists of 12 residues. Trimming pared 0 bases from V and 16 bases from J, leaving 16 bases between. The CDR3 nucleotides read TGTGCCTGGAGTGTTGGGGTCCGTCGGACTTACTTC. Encoded protein: CAWSVGVRRTYF.

This clone was seen a few times. The CDR3 bases are TGTGCCTGGAGTAACGGAGTTAATGAAAAACTGTTTTTT. This sequence encodes CAWSNGVNEKLFF. This chain connects TRBV30 to TRBJ1-4; D ambiguous. The CDR3 runs 13 residues. Germline CDR1 reads GTSNPN; CDR2 reads SVGIG (reference sequence). V was trimmed by 2 bases and J by 4 bases, leaving 8 bases between them.

This clone occurred a few times. The genes are TRBV30 and TRBJ2-1; TRBD2 matches 8 bases. CDR1 is GTSNPN and CDR2 is SVGIG in the germline V gene (reference sequence). This CDR3 has 15 amino acids. V lost 8 bases to trimming and J lost 7 bases; unmatched junction nucleotides: 16. CDR3 bases: TGTGCCCGGGGGGGCCAGGGGAGGCACAATAATGAGCAGTTCTTC. This gives the protein CARGGQGRHNNEQFF.

V and J are TRBV18 and TRBJ2-7, with D perhaps TRBD2 (6 bases). V gave up 0 bases and J gave up 0 bases, with 12 bases separating them. Germline lookup yields CDR1 KGHSH and CDR2 LQKENI. CDR3 length: 16 residues. The CDR3 nucleotides are TGTGCCAGCTCACCACCGGGTCGGGGGAGCTCCTACGAGCAGTACTTC. Protein: CASSPPGRGSSYEQYF.

This chain connects TRBV2 to TRBJ2-2; TRBD2 matches at 9 bases. This CDR3 is 15 amino acids long. CDR1 is SNHLY, CDR2 FYNNEI, per germline. V lost 5 bases to trimming and J lost 1 base; unmatched junction nucleotides: 2. CDR3 sequence (DNA): TGTGCCAGCAGTCAGACTAGCGGGAACACCGGGGAGCTGTTTTTT. Translating gives CASSQTSGNTGELFF.

This clone was seen a handful of times. V is TRBV27 and J is TRBJ1-2; 11 bases agree with TRBD1. The junction had 6 bases not matched to a gene; V was cut back by 6 bases and J by 3 bases. Germline V CDR1 and CDR2: MNHEY, SMNVEV (reference sequence). The CDR3 loop spans 15 amino acids. DNA of the CDR3: TGTGCCAGCAGCCTGCGGACAGGGGGCGACTATGGCTACACCTTC. Its translation is CASSLRTGGDYGYTF.

This clone has a handful of counts. The chain joins TRBV5-8 to TRBJ2-2; no definite D call. Trimming took 4 bases from V and 1 from J, leaving 14 bases between them. Germline CDR1 and CDR2: SGHTS and YDEGEE. This CDR3 contains 16 residues. The CDR3 DNA reads TGTGCCAGCAGCCTCGGTTGGTCGGGGAACACCGGGGAGCTGTTTTTT. Translating it yields CASSLGWSGNTGELFF.

This clone was detected a few times. The chain employs TRBV19 and TRBJ2-7; 13 nucleotides line up with TRBD2. The germline V gene has CDR1 LNHDA and CDR2 SQIVND (reference sequence). V trimming: 3 bases; J trimming: 0 bases; junction bases outside the gene matches: 2. The CDR3 sequence is 16 residues long. The CDR3 protein is CASSIWTSGSSYEQYF. CDR3 coding DNA: TGTGCCAGTAGTATTTGGACTAGCGGGAGCTCCTACGAGCAGTACTTC.

This chain uses TRBV19 with TRBJ1-5, with 8 bases fitting TRBD1. The V and J ends lost 1 base and 13 bases, in that order; junction bases with no gene match: 6. CDR3 length: 13 residues. The V gene's germline CDR1 is LNHDA and CDR2 SQIVND (reference sequence). CDR3 loop: CASSIGDRRPQHF. The CDR3 DNA reads TGTGCCAGTAGTATAGGGGACAGGCGCCCACAGCATTTT.